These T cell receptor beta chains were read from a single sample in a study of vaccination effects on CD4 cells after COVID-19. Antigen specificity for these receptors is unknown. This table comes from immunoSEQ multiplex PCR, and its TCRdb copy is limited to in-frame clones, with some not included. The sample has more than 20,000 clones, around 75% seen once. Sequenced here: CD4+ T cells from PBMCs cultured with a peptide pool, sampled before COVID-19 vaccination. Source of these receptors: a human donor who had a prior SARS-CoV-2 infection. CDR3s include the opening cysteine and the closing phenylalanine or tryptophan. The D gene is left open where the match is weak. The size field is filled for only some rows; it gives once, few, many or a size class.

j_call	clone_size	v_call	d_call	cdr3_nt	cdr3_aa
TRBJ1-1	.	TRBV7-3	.	TGTGCCAGCAGGCTTAATCCGAACACTGAAGCTTTCTTT	CASRLNPNTEAFF
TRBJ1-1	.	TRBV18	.	TGTGCCAGCTCACAGTCTAACGGGTGGAACACTGAAGCTTTCTTT	CASSQSNGWNTEAFF
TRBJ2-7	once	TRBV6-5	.	TGTGCCAGCAGTTCAGCTCAGGGGGGCTACGAGCAGTACTTC	CASSSAQGGYEQYF
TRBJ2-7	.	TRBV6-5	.	TGTGCCAGCAGGCTGTTCCAAGTGGACGGCTACGAGCAGTACTTC	CASRLFQVDGYEQYF
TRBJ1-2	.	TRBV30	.	TGTGCCTGGAGATCCGGGCAAAACTATGGCTACACCTTC	CAWRSGQNYGYTF
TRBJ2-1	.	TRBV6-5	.	TGTGCCAGCAGTTCGACATATCGGACAGACAATGAGCAGTTCTTC	CASSSTYRTDNEQFF
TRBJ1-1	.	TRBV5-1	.	TGCGCCAGCAGCTTGGAGGCAGGTACCGCCAGAAACACTGAAGCTTTCTTT	CASSLEAGTARNTEAFF
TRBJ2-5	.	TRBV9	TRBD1	TGTGCCAGCAGCGCGAATCCGGGACAGCGCCCGCCCCAGTACTTC	CASSANPGQRPPQYF
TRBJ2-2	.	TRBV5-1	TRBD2	TGCGCCAGCAGCTTGTGGCGGGGGGCGAACACCGGGGAGCTGTTTTTT	CASSLWRGANTGELFF
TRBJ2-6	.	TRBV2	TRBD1	TGTGCCAGCGGGGGGGACAGGGGGCTCTCTGGGGCCAACGTCCTGACTTTC	CASGGDRGLSGANVLTF
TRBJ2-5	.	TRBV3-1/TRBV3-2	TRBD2	TGTGCCAGCAGCCAAGCGCCTAGCGGCCAAGAGACCCAGTACTTC	CASSQAPSGQETQYF
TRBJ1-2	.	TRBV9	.	TGTGCCAGCAGCGAGGGGATCCACAGGGCGTACTATGGCTACACCTTC	CASSEGIHRAYYGYTF
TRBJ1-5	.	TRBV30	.	TGTGCCTGGAGTGGAATTGGTGTTTATCAGCCCCAGCATTTT	CAWSGIGVYQPQHF
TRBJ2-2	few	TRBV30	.	TGTGCCTGGCACCTCGGGGGAACCGGGGAGCTGTTTTTT	CAWHLGGTGELFF
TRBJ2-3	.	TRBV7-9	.	TGTGCCAGCAGCTCCGCGAGGGGTTCCACAGATACGCAGTATTTT	CASSSARGSTDTQYF
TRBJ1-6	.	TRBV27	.	TGTGCCAGCAGCCGGGGGCGGACACCCCTCCACTTT	CASSRGRTPLHF
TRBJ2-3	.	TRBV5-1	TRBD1	TGCGCCAGCAGCCGGACAGGGTACACAGATACGCAGTATTTT	CASSRTGYTDTQYF
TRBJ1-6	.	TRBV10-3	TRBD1	TGTGCCATCAGTCGGGACAGAGATAATTCACCCCTCCACTTT	CAISRDRDNSPLHF
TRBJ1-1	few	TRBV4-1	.	TGCGCCAGCAGCCAGAAAGGGGCCGGGAACACTGAAGCTTTCTTT	CASSQKGAGNTEAFF
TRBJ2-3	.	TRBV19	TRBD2	TGTGCCAGTAGTATCGCGGGACTAAGCACAGATACGCAGTATTTT	CASSIAGLSTDTQYF
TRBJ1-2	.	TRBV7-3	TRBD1	TGTGCCAGCAGCCCCACAGGGGGCTATGGCTACACCTTC	CASSPTGGYGYTF
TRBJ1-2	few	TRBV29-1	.	TGCAGCGTTGAAGAAAGAGGCTACACCTTC	CSVEERGYTF
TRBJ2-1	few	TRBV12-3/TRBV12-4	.	TGTGCCAGCAGTTTAGCTAGCTACAATGAGCAGTTCTTC	CASSLASYNEQFF
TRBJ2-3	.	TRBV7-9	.	TGTGCCAGCAGCTTCACCCCGTTGGGCGATACGCAGTATTTT	CASSFTPLGDTQYF
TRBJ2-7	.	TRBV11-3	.	TGTGCCAGCAGCTCCAGGGGTTGGGACTTC	CASSSRGWDF
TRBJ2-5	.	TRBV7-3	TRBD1	TGTGCCAGCAGCCCGGGACAGGGAATCACTTACCAAGAGACCCAGTACTTC	CASSPGQGITYQETQYF
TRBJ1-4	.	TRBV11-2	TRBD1	TGTGCCAGCAGCCCAACCGGGACAGTGGGTGAAAAACTGTTTTTT	CASSPTGTVGEKLFF
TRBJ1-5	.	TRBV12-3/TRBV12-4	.	TGTGCCAGCACTCATAATGGGCCCCAGCATTTT	CASTHNGPQHF
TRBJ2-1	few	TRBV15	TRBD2	TGTGCCACCAGCAGGGTAAGCGGGAGGCCGTTCTTC	CATSRVSGRPFF
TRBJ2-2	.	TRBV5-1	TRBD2	TGCGCCAGCAGCTTGAGACTAGCGGACACCGGGGAGCTGTTTTTT	CASSLRLADTGELFF
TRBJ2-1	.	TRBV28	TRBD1	TGTGCCAGCAGTTCCCGGGACAGGGGGCTAAATGAGCAGTTCTTC	CASSSRDRGLNEQFF
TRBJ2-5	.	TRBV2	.	TGTGCCAGCTGGCTCCTCCAAGAGACCCAGTACTTC	CASWLLQETQYF
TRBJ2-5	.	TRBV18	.	TGTGCCAGCTCACTTCCCCCAGAGACCCAGTACTTC	CASSLPPETQYF